This TCR beta chain appears in the sequencing data of a study of early T cells in non-severe SARS-CoV-2 infection. Study-level findings and limits: Lookups in VDJdb leaned toward anti-spike CD8 responses and missed private and CD4 specificities.

The CDR3 contains 11 residues. V gave up 5 bases and J gave up 7 bases, with 3 bases separating them. The germline CDR1 and CDR2 sequences are SGHTA and FQGNSA. This clonotype has ten or more counts. The antigen remains unidentified. Using its own MiXCR run on the 5' RACE reads, TCRdb lists one record per CDR3 protein. The table shows 50,000 to 60,000 distinct CDR3 sequences, with under 7.5% occurring only once. The chain couples TRBV7-2 to TRBJ1-6; D uncertain. Here the sequenced sample was whole blood, taken at baseline. The TCR comes from an adult who was a healthcare worker with PCR-confirmed SARS-CoV-2 infection or an uninfected control (not recorded which). For the CDR3, the DNA is TGTGCCAGCAGCGGAAATTCACCCCTCCACTTT. Its translation is CASSGNSPLHF.